The sequence of this TCR beta chain was determined in a study of OX40 agonist ivuxolimab in advanced cancers. Regarding the study as a whole: Undetermined was the antigen specificity of the expanded peripheral T cells.

In regard to this clone: The antigen remains undetermined.

Only in-frame clones appear in the TCRdb table, and some are missing; sequencing was by immunoSEQ multiplex PCR. The sample includes tens of thousands of clones, 92% seen only once; the top ten take roughly 3.5%. The V and J ends lost 6 bases and 2 bases respectively, with 16 bases between them. Germline CDR1 reads MNHEY; CDR2 reads SVGAGI. The length of the CDR3 is 15 residues. This receptor was obtained from an adult with an advanced solid tumor such as melanoma, head and neck, liver or kidney cancer. Source: CD4+ or CD8+ T cells sorted from blood, taken in a trial of the OX40 agonist ivuxolimab. The chain combines TRBV6-5 with TRBJ1-2; D gene unclear. CDR3 in amino acids: CASRGRIRQNYGYTF. CDR3 DNA sequence: TGTGCCAGCAGAGGACGGATAAGGCAAAACTATGGCTACACCTTC.